This TCR beta chain was captured in a study of T cell responses to AZD1222 COVID-19 vaccine (dated by TCRdb to the early 2020s). For the wider study: Because spike-specific TCR depth and breadth did not differ between the two schedules, AZD1222 recipients who got a second dose at roughly 4 weeks were pooled with those who got a second dose at roughly 12 weeks. A total of about 250 trial participants underwent TCR sequencing, of whom about 210 had received two doses of AZD1222 and 26 had received two doses of the MenACWY control vaccine. Trial participants were enrolled into age subgroups of 18-55, 56-69 and 70-plus years, which contained about 160, 30 and 59 TCR-sequenced participants, respectively. General conclusions and limits of the study: Conclusions about previously exposed vaccinees are limited because only five or six AZD1222 recipients were SARS-CoV-2 seropositive at baseline. Vaccine-associated CD4 TCRs spanned the whole spike protein, with dominant responses in regions 160-218 and 743-854. Reportedly, almost half of the unique spike-specific TCRs recognized epitopes lying outside the regions that are mutated in the B.1.351 and B.1.1.7 variants. After two AZD1222 doses, spike-specific TCR breadth and depth were significantly higher than at day 0 and than in MenACWY recipients. The 56-69-year group was small, and its depth increase did not reach significance, likely because of low power. Because no day 14 peak-response samples were available, repertoires were characterized only after the peak T cell response. Participants were mostly white British, with more females than males. The authors suggested clonal diversity may have been underestimated.

The CDR3 regions of human TCRbeta chains were analyzed by immunosequencing. The authors' pipeline ran thus. Repertoire TCRs were checked for matches against a reference library of SARS-CoV-2-specific TCRs that had been generated using the MIRA antigen-specificity platform. Breadth meant the fraction of unique TCRs that were SARS-CoV-2-associated, whereas depth meant the fraction of total T cells that were SARS-CoV-2-associated. Each spike-specific TCR was assigned to its reactive spike region and to a CD4 or CD8 class using the MIRA data. Log10-transformed breadth and depth values were compared by one-way ANOVA with Sidak's multiple comparisons tests. TCRdb mirrors the immuneACCESS table, restricted to in-frame sequences. Some clones are absent from its copies; in checked studies, under half trace to an unresolved V gene, and the reason for the others is unknown. Clonal size and the V and J genes are those of that table, whereas D and trimming came from the DNA. The sample data list more than 65,000 clones, and roughly nine tenths of these were observed just once. The ten biggest clones cover around 6.7% of the sample.

About this clone: Its antigen is still unknown. No qualities accompany the bases; no much larger clone lies one base away.

Read against the paper, the sample's time point label means: baseline before first vaccination. Vaccinee samples came from UK trials COV001 and COV002, including a single-blind randomized controlled phase 2/3 trial of AZD1222 (ChAdOx1 nCoV-19) in healthy adults. For TCRbeta chain sequencing, PBMC samples from trial participants were taken at day 0 and at day 28 after the second dose. The receptor was isolated from an adult in good health. This specimen consisted of peripheral blood, obtained on day 0 of AZD1222 vaccination.

Here the CDR3 is given as CAWNLGFASYNEQFF. The DNA sequence is as follows: TGTGCCTGGAACCTTGGCTTCGCTTCCTACAATGAGCAGTTCTTC. This chain joins TRBV30 to TRBJ2-1, with no confident D gene call. The V and J ends are trimmed by 4 bases and 1 base, leaving 14 bases between them. From the cysteine through the phenylalanine, the CDR3 covers 15 amino acids. Left in the record is the CDR3 DNA by itself, 45 bases read in frame from the first base. CDR1 and CDR2, per the germline V gene (reference sequence), are GTSNPN and SVGIG.